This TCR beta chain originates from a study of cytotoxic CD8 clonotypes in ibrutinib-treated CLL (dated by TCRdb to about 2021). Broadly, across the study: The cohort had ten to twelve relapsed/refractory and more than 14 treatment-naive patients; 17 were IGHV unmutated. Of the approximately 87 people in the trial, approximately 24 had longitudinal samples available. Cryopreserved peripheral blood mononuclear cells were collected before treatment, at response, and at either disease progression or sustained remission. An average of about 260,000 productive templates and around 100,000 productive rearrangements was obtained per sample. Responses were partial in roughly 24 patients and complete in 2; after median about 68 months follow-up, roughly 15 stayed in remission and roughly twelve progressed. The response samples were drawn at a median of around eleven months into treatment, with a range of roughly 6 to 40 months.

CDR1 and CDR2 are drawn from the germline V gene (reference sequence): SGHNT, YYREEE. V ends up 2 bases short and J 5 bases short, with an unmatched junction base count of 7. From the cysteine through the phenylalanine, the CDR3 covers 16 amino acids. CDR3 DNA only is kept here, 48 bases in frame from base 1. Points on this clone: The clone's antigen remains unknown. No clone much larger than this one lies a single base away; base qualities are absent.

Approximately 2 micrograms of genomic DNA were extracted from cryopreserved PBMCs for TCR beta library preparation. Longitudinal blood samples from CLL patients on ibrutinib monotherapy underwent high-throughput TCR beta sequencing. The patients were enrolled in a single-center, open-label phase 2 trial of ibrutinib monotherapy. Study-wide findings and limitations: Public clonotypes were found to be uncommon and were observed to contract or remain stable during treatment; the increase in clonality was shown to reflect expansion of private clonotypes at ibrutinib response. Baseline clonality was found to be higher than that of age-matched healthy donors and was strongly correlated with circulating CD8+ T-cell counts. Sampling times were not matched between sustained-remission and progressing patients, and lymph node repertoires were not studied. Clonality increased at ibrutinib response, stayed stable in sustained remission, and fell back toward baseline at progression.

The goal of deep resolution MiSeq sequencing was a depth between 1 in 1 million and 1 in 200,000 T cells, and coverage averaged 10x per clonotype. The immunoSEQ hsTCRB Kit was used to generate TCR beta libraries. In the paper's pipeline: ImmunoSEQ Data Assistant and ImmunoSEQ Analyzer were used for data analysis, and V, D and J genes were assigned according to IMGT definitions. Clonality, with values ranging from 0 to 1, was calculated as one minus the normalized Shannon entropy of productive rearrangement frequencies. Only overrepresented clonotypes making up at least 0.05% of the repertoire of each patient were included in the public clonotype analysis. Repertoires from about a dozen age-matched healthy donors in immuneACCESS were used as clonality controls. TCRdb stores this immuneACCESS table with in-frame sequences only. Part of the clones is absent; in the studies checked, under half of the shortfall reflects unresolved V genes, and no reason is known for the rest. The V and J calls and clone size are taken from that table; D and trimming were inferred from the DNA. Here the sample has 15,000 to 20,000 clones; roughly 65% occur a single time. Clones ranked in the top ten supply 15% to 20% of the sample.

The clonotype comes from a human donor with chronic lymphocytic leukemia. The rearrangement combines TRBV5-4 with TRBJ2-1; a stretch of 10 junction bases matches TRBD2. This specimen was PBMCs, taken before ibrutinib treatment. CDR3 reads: CASSFKRTSGNNEQFF. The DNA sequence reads TGTGCCAGCAGCTTTAAAAGGACTAGCGGTAACAATGAGCAGTTCTTC. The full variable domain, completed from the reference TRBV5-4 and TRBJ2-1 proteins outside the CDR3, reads ETGVTQSPTHLIKTRGQQVTLRCSSQSGHNTVSWYQQALGQGPQFIFQYYREEENGRGNFPPRFSGLQFPNYSSELNVNALELDDSALYLCASSFKRTSGNNEQFFGPGTRLTVL.